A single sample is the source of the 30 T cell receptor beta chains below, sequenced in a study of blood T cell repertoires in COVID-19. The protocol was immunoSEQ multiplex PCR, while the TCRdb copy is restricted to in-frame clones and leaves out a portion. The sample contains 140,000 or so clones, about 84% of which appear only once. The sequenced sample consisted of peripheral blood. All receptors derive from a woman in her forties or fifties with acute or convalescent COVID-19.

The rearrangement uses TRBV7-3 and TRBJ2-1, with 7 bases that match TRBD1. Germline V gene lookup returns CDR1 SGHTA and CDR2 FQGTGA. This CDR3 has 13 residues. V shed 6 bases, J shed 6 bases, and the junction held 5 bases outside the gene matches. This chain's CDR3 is CASSSGTANEQFF. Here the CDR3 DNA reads TGTGCCAGCAGTTCCGGGACAGCCAATGAGCAGTTCTTC.

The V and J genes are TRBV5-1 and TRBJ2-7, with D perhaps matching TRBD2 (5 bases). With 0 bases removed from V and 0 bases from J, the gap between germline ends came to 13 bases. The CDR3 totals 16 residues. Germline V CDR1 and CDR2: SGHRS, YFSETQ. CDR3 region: CASSLGGQSSSYEQYF. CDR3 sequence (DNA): TGCGCCAGCAGCTTGGGAGGGCAGAGTAGCTCCTACGAGCAGTACTTC.

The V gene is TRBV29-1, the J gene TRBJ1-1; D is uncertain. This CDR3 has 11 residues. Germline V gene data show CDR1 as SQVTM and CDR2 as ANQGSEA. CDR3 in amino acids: CTFIRDTEAFF. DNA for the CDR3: TGCACCTTTATCCGGGACACTGAAGCTTTCTTT.

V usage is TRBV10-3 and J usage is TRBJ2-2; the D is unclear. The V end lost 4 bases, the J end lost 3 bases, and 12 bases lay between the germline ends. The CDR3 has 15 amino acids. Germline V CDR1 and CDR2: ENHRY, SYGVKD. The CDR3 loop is CAISGSRSDTGELFF. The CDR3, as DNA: TGTGCCATCAGTGGAAGCAGGTCGGACACCGGGGAGCTGTTTTTT.

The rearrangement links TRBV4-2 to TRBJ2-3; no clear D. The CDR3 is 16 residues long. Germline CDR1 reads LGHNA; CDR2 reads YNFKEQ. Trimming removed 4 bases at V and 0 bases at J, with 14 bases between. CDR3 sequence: CASSLLNGGSTDTQYF. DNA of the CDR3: TGTGCCAGCAGCCTTTTAAATGGCGGTAGCACAGATACGCAGTATTTT.

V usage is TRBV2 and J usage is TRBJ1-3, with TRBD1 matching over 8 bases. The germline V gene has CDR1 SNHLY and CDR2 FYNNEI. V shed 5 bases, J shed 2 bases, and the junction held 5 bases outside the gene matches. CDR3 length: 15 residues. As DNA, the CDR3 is TGTGCCAGCAGTCCCCAGGGGGCTGCTGGAAACACCATATATTTT. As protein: CASSPQGAAGNTIYF.

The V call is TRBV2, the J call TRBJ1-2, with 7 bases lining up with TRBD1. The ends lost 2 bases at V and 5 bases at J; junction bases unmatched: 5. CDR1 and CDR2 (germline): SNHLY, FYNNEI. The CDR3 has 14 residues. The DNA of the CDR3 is TGTGCCAGCAGTGAACAACAGGGGAGATATGGCTACACCTTC. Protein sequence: CASSEQQGRYGYTF.

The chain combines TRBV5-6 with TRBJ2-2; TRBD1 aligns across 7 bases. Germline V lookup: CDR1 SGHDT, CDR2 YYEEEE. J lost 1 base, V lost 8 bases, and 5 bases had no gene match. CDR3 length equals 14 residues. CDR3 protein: CASTGQLNTGELFF. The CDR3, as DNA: TGTGCCAGTACGGGACAGCTGAACACCGGGGAGCTGTTTTTT.

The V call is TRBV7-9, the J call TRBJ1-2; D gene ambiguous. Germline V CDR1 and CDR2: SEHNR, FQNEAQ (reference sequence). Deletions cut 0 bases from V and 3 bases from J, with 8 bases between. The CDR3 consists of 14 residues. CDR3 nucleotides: TGTGCCAGCAGCTTAGCCTACAGACACTATGGCTACACCTTC. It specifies CASSLAYRHYGYTF.

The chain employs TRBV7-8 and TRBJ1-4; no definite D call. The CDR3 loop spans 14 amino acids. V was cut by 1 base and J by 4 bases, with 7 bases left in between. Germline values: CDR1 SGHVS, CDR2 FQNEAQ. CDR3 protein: CASSLGQNNEKLFF. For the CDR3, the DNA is TGTGCCAGCAGCTTAGGGCAGAATAATGAAAAACTGTTTTTT.

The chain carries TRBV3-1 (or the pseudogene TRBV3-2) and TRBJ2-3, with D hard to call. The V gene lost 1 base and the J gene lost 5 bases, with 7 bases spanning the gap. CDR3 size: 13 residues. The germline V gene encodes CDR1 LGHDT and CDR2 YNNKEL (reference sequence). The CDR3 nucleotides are TGTGCCAGCAGCCAAGGATCGGTAGATACGCAGTATTTT. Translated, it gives CASSQGSVDTQYF.

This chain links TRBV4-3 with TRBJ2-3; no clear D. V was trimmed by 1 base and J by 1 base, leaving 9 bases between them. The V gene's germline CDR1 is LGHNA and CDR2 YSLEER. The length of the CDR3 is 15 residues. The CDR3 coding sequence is TGCGCCAGCAGCCAAGCCCTGGCAGGCACAGATACGCAGTATTTT. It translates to CASSQALAGTDTQYF.

The CDR3 here is CASSPGTGRGGANVLTF. CDR3 nucleotides: TGTGCCAGCAGCCCCGGGACAGGGCGAGGGGGGGCCAACGTCCTGACTTTC. The rearrangement uses TRBV5-8 and TRBJ2-6; 9 bases are shared with TRBD1. V shed 4 bases and J 4 bases; nucleotides not matched to a gene: 9. The CDR3 totals 17 residues. From germline, CDR1 is SGHTS and CDR2 YDEGEE.

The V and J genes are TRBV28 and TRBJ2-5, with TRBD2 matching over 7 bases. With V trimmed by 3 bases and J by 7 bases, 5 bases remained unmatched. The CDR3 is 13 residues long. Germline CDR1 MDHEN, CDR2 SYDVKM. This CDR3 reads CASSFRREGTQYF. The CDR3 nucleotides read TGTGCCAGCAGTTTTCGTAGGGAGGGGACCCAGTACTTC.

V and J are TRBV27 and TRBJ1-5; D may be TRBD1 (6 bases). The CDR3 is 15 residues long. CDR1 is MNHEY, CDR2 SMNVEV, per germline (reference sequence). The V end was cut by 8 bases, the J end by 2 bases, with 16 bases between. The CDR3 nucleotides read TGTGCCAGCGCCACGGGGGGGGCGGGCAATCAGCCCCAGCATTTT. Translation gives CASATGGAGNQPQHF.

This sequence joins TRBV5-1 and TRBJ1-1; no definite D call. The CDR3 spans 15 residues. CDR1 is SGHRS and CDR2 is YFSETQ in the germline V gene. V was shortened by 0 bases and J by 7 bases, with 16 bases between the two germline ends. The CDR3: CASSLDSLKRFEAFF. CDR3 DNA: TGCGCCAGCAGCTTGGATTCACTTAAGCGGTTTGAAGCTTTCTTT.

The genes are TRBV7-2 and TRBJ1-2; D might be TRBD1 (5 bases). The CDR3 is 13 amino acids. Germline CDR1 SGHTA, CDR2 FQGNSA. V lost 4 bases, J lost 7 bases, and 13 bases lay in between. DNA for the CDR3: TGTGCCAGCAGCTCCGGGGGATCCCGTGGCTACACCTTC. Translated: CASSSGGSRGYTF.

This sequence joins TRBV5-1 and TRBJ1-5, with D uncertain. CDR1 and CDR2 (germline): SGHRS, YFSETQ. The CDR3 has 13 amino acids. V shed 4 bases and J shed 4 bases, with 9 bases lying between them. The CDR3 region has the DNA TGCGCCAGCAGCCCCGACGGGAATCAGCCCCAGCATTTT. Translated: CASSPDGNQPQHF.

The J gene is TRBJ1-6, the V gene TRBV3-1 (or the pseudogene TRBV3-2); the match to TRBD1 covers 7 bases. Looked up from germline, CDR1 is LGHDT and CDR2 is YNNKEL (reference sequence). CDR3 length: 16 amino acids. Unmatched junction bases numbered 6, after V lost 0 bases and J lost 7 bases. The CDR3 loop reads CASSQEVGQPNSPLHF. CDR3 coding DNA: TGTGCCAGCAGCCAAGAGGTGGGACAGCCCAATTCACCCCTCCACTTT.

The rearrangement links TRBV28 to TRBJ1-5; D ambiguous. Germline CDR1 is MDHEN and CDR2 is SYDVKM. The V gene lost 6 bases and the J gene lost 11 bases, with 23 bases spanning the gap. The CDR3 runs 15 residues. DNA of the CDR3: TGTGCCAGCAGCCCACCACTGCTCGTGGTTTTAGCCCAGCATTTT. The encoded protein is CASSPPLLVVLAQHF.

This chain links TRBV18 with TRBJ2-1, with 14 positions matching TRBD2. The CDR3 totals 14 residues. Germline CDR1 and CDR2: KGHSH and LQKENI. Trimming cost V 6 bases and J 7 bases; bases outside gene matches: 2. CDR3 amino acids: CASSGLAGENEQFF. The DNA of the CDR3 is TGTGCCAGCTCGGGACTAGCGGGGGAAAATGAGCAGTTCTTC.

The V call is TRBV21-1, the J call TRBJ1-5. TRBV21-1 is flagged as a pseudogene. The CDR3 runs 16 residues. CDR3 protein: CASSKLPGLRKQPQHF. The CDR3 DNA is TGTGCCAGCAGCAAATTGCCGGGTTTGAGAAAACAGCCCCAGCATTTT.

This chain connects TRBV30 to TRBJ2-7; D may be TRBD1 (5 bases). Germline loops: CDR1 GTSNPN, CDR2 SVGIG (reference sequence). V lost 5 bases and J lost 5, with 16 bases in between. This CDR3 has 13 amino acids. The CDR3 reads CAWAAGNQDEQYF. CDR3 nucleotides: TGTGCCTGGGCCGCAGGGAACCAAGACGAGCAGTACTTC. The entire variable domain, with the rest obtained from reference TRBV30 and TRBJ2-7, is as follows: SQTIHQWPATLVQPVGSPLSLECTVEGTSNPNLYWYRQAAGRGLQLLFYSVGIGQISSEVPQNLSASRPQDRQFILSSKKLLLSDSGFYLCAWAAGNQDEQYFGPGTRLTVT.

This chain's CDR3 is CASSLGGRTNEKLFF. In DNA, the CDR3 is TGTGCCAGCAGCTTAGGGGGCAGAACCAATGAAAAACTGTTTTTT. The chain is built from TRBV11-2 and TRBJ1-4; possibly TRBD1 for D (5 bases). With 1 base removed from V and 5 bases from J, the gap between germline ends came to 11 bases. Germline CDR1 and CDR2: SGHAT and FQNNGV. The CDR3 sequence is 15 residues long.

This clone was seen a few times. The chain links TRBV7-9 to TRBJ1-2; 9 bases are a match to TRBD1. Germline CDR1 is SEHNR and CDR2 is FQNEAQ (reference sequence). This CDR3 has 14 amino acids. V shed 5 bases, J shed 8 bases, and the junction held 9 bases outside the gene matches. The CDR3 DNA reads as TGTGCCAGCAGCCCACAGGGGGCCCCTTTAGGCTACACCTTC. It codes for CASSPQGAPLGYTF.

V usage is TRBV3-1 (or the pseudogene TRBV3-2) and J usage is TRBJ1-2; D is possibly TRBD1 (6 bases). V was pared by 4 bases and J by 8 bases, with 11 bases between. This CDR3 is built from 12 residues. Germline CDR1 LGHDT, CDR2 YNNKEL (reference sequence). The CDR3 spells CASSPGGRGYTF. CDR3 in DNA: TGTGCCAGCAGCCCCGGGGGGCGGGGCTACACCTTC.

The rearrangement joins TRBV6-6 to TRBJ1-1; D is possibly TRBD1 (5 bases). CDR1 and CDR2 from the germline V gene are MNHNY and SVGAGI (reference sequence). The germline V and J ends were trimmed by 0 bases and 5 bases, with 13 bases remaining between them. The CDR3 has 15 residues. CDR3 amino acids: CASSYSGAGWTEAFF. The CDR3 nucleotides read TGTGCCAGCAGTTACTCTGGGGCTGGGTGGACTGAAGCTTTCTTT.

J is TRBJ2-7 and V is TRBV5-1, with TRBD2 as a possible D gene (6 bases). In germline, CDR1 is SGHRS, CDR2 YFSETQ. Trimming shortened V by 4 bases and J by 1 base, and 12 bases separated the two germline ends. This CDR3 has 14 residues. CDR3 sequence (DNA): TGCGCCAGCAGCCCCCGGGACTTTTCCTACGAGCAGTACTTC. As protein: CASSPRDFSYEQYF.

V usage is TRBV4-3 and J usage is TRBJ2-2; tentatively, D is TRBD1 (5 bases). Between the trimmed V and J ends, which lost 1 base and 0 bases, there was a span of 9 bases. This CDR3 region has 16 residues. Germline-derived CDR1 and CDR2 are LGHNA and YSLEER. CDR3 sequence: CASSQGTGANTGELFF. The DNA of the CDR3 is TGCGCCAGCAGCCAAGGAACAGGAGCGAACACCGGGGAGCTGTTTTTT.

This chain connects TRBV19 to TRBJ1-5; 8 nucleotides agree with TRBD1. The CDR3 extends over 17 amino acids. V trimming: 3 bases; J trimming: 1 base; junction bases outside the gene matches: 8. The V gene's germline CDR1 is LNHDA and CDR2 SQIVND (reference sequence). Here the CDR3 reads CASSIGAGGESNQPQHF. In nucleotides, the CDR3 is TGTGCCAGTAGTATCGGGGCAGGGGGCGAAAGCAATCAGCCCCAGCATTTT.